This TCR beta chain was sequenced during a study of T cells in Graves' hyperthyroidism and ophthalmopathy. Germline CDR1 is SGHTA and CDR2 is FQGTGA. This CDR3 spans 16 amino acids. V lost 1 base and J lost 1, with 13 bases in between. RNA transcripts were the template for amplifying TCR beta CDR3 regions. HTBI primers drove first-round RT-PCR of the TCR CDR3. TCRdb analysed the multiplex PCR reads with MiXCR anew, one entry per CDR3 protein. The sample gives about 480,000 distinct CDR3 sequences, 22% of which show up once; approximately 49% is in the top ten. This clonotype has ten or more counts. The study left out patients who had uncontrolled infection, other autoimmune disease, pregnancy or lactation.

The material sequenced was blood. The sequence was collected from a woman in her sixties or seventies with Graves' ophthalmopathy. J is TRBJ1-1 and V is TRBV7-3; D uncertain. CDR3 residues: CASSLMAVRGNTEAFF. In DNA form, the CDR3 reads TGTGCCAGCAGCTTAATGGCGGTGCGGGGGAACACTGAAGCTTTCTTT.